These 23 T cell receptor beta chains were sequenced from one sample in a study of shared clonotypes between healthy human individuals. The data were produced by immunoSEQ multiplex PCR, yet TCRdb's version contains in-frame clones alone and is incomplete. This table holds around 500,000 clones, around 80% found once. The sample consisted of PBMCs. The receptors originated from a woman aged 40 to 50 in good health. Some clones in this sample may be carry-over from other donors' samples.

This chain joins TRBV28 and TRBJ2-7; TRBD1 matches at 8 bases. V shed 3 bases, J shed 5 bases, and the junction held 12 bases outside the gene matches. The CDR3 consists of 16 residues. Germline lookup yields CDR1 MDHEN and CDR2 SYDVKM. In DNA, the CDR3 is TGTGCCAGCAGTTTTTATCCCCGGGACAGGAAAAACGAGCAGTACTTC. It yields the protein CASSFYPRDRKNEQYF.

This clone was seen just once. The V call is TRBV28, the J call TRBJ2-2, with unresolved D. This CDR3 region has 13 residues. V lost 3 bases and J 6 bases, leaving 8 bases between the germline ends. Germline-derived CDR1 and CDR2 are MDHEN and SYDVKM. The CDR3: CASSFRRPGELFF. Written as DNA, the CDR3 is TGTGCCAGCAGTTTTCGTCGTCCCGGGGAGCTGTTTTTT.

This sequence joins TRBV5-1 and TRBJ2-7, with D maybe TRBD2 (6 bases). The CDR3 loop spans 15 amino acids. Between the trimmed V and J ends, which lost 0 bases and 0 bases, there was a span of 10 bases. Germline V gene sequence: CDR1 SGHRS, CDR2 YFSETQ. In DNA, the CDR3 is TGCGCCAGCAGCTTGGCACTCGGGAGCTCCTACGAGCAGTACTTC. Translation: CASSLALGSSYEQYF.

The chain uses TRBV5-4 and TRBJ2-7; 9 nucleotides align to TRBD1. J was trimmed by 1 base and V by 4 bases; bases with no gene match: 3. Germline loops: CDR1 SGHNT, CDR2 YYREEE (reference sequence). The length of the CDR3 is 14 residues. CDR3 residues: CASSDRGESYEQYF. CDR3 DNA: TGTGCCAGCAGCGACAGGGGGGAATCCTACGAGCAGTACTTC.

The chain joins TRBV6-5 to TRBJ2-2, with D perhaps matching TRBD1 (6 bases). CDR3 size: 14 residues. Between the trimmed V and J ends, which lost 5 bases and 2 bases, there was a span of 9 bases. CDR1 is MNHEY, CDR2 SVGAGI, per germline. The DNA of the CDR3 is TGTGCCAGCAGTCGACAGGCAAACACCGGGGAGCTGTTTTTT. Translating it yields CASSRQANTGELFF.

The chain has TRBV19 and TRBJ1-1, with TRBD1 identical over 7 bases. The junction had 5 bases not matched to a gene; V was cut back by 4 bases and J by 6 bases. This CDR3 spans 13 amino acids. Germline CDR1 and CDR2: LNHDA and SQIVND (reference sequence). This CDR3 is CASSKGAAAEAFF. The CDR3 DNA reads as TGTGCCAGTAGTAAGGGGGCAGCCGCTGAAGCTTTCTTT.

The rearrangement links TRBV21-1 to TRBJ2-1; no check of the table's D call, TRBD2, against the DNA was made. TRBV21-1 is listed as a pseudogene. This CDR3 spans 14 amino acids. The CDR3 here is CASRRDLGINEQFF. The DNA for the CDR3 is TGTGCCAGCAGGCGGGACCTAGGGATAAATGAGCAGTTCTTC.

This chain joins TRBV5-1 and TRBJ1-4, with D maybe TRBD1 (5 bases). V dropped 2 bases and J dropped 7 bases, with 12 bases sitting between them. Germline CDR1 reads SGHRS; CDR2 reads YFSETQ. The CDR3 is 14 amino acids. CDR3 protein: CASSFLSGGEKLFF. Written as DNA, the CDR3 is TGCGCCAGCAGCTTCCTTTCGGGGGGTGAAAAACTGTTTTTT.

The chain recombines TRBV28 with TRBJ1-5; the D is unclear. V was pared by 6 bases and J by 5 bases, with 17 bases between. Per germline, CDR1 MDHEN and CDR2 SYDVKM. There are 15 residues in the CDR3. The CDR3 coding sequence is TGTGCCAGCAGCTTAGGCAGGTCCGGGGATCAGCCCCAGCATTTT. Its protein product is CASSLGRSGDQPQHF.

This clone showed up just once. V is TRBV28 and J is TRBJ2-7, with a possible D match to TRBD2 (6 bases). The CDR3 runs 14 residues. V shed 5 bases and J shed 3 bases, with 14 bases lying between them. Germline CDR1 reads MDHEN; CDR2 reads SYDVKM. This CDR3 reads CASSPGRTIYEQYF. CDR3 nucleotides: TGTGCCAGCAGTCCGGGACGGACTATCTACGAGCAGTACTTC.

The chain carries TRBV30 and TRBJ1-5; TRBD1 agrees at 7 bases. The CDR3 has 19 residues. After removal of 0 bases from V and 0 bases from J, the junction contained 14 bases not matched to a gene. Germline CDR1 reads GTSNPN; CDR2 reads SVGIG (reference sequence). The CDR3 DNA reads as TGTGCCTGGAGTGTACGGACCTCATGGGACAGCTATAGCAATCAGCCCCAGCATTTT. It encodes CAWSVRTSWDSYSNQPQHF.

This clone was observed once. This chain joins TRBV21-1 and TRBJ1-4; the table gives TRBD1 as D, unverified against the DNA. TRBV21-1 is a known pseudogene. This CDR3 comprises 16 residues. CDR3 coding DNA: TGTGCCAGCAGCAAGGGTCGACAGCCAAGACCTGAAAAACTGTTTTTT. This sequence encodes CASSKGRQPRPEKLFF.

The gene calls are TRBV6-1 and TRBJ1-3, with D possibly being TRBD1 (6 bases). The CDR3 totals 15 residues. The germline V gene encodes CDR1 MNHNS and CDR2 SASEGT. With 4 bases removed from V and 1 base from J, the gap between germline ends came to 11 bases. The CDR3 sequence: CASSAGVLSGNTIYF. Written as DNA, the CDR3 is TGTGCCAGCAGTGCAGGGGTTCTGTCTGGAAACACCATATATTTT.

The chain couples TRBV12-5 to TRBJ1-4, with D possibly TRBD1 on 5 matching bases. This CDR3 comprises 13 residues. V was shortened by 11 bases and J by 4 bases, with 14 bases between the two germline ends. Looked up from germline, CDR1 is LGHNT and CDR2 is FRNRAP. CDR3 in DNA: TGTGCTGGCAAGGGACGGAATAATGAAAAACTGTTTTTT. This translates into CAGKGRNNEKLFF.

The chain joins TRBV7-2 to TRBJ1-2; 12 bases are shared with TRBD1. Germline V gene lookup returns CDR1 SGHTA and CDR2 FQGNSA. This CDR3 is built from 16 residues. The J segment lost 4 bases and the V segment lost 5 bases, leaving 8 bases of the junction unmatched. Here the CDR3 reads CASSPQGQGAIYGYTF. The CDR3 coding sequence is TGTGCCAGCAGCCCACAGGGACAGGGGGCAATCTATGGCTACACCTTC.

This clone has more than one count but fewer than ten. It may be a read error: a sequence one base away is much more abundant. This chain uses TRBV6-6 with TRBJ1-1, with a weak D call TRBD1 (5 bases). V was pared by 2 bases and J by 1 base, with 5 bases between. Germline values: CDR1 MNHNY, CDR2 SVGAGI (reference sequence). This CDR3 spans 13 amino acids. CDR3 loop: CASSYGGNTEAFF. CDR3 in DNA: TGTGCCAGCAGTTACGGGGGGAACACTGAAGCTTTCTTT.

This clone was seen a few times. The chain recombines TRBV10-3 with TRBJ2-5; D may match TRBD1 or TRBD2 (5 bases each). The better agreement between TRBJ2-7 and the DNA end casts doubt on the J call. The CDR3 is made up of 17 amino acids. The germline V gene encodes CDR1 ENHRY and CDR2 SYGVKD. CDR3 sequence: CAISENPPGHRSYEQYF. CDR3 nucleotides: TGTGCCATCAGTGAGAATCCTCCGGGGCATCGCTCTTACGAGCAGTACTTC.

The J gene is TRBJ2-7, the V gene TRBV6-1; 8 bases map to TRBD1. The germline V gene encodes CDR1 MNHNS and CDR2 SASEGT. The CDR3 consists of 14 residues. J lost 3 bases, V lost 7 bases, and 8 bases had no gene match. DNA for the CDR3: TGTGCCAGCACTCGGACAGGGAGCCTCTACGAGCAGTACTTC. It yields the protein CASTRTGSLYEQYF.

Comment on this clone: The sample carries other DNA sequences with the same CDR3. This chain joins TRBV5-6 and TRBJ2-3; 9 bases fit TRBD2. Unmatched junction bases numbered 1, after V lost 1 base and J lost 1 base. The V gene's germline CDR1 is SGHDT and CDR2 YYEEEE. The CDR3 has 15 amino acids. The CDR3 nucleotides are TGTGCCAGCAGCTTGAGGACTAGCGGCACAGATACGCAGTATTTT. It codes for CASSLRTSGTDTQYF.

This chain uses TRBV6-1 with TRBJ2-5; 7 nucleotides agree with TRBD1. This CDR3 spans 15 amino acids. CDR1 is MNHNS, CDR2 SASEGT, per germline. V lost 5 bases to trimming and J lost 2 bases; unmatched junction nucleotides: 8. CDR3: CASSHDRAWQETQYF. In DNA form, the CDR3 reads TGTGCCAGCAGTCATGACAGGGCATGGCAAGAGACCCAGTACTTC.

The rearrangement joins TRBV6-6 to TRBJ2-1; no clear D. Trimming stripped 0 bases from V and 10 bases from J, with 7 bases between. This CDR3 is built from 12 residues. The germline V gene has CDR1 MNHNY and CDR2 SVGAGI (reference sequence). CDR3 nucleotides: TGTGCCAGCAGTTACTCGAGTGACGAGCAGTTCTTC. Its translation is CASSYSSDEQFF.

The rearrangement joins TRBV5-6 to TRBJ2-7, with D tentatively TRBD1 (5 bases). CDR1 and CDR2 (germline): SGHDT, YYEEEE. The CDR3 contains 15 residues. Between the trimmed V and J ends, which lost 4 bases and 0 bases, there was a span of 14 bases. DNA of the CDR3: TGTGCCAGCAGCATAAATCAGGGTTTCTCCTACGAGCAGTACTTC. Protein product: CASSINQGFSYEQYF.

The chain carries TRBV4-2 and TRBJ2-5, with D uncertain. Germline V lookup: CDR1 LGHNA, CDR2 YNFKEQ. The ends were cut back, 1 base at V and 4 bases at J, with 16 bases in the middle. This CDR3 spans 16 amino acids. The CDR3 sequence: CASSQVKALGGETQYF. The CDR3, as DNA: TGTGCCAGCAGCCAAGTAAAGGCCCTAGGTGGAGAGACCCAGTACTTC.